A single sample gave rise to the 14 T cell receptor beta chains below, sequenced in a study of beta chain features in type 1 diabetes. Every isolated RNA sample was fully reverse transcribed, so sequencing captured expressed TCRB transcripts. Only in-frame clones appear in the TCRdb table, and some are missing; sequencing was by immunoSEQ multiplex PCR. The table has some 220,000 clones, around 9.9% seen once. The material sequenced was central memory CD4+ T cells from blood. These TCRs come from a man aged 18 to 29 in good health.

This clone has just a few counts. A much bigger clone sits one base away, suggesting this may be a read error. V and J are TRBV5-6 and TRBJ2-7, with no clear D. Germline V CDR1 and CDR2: SGHDT, YYEEEE. The CDR3 is made up of 11 amino acids. The germline V and J ends were trimmed by 4 bases and 0 bases, with 2 bases remaining between them. This CDR3 reads CASSHSYEQYF. The DNA of the CDR3 is TGTGCCAGCAGCCACTCCTACGAGCAGTACTTC. The full variable domain, rest sourced from reference TRBV5-6 and TRBJ2-7, is DAGVTQSPTHLIKTRGQQVTLRCSPKSGHDTVSWYQQALGQGPQFIFQYYEEEERQRGNFPDRFSGHQFPNYSSELNVNALLLGDSALYLCASSHSYEQYFGPGTRLTVT.

This clone turned up a few times. V and J are TRBV10-1 and TRBJ2-1, with D possibly matching TRBD1 (6 bases). Germline values: CDR1 WNHNN, CDR2 SYGVQD (reference sequence). The ends were cut back, 7 bases at V and 9 bases at J, with 16 bases in the middle. This CDR3 comprises 13 residues. The chain's CDR3 is CASNRQGSSEQFF. The CDR3 DNA reads TGCGCCAGCAATCGTCAGGGGTCAAGTGAGCAGTTCTTC.

Here the CDR3 reads CSVTSGDEQFF. Written as DNA, the CDR3 is TGCAGCGTTACTAGCGGGGATGAGCAGTTCTTC. V and J are TRBV29-1 and TRBJ2-1; TRBD2 matches at 10 bases. This CDR3 has 11 residues. The J segment lost 8 bases and the V segment lost 5 bases, leaving 0 bases of the junction unmatched. The germline gives CDR1 SQVTM, CDR2 ANQGSEA.

This chain uses TRBV4-2 with TRBJ1-5; D unresolved. The CDR3 sequence is 13 residues long. Trimming cost V 0 bases and J 6 bases, with 6 bases left between them. Germline V CDR1 and CDR2: LGHNA, YNFKEQ. CDR3 residues: CASSQDLRQPQHF. Here the CDR3 DNA reads TGTGCCAGCAGCCAAGACTTACGTCAGCCCCAGCATTTT.

On this clone itself: This probably arose from a read error, given a far larger clone one base away. The genes are TRBV28 and TRBJ2-6, with 9 bases lining up with TRBD1. The germline V gene encodes CDR1 MDHEN and CDR2 SYDVKM. The CDR3 is 18 amino acids. The CDR3 here is CARSSGTGITSGANVLTF. CDR3 nucleotides: TGTGCCCGCAGTTCCGGGACAGGGATAACCTCTGGGGCCAACGTCCTGACTTTC.

This clone has a count of ten or more. The chain recombines TRBV29-1 with TRBJ2-3; 11 bases map to TRBD2. Germline V gene data show CDR1 as SQVTM and CDR2 as ANQGSEA. The CDR3 runs to 13 residues. The J segment lost 7 bases and the V segment lost 4 bases, leaving 4 bases of the junction unmatched. The CDR3 region has the DNA TGCAGCGTTGGTGGGACTAGCGGTAATACGCAGTATTTT. It is translated as CSVGGTSGNTQYF.

As for this clone: Other DNA sequences in the same sample also yield this CDR3. V gene TRBV29-1 combines with J gene TRBJ2-1; TRBD2 agrees at 11 bases. The CDR3 is made up of 14 amino acids. The germline V gene has CDR1 SQVTM and CDR2 ANQGSEA. V was pared by 5 bases and J by 4 bases, with 4 bases of the junction left unmatched. The CDR3 region is CSVPRTSGYNEQFF. CDR3 coding DNA: TGCAGCGTTCCCAGGACTAGCGGGTACAATGAGCAGTTCTTC.

This clone was observed a handful of times. The chain employs TRBV7-9 and TRBJ1-1; D possibly corresponds to TRBD1 (6 bases). The length of the CDR3 is 16 residues. Germline CDR1 SEHNR, CDR2 FQNEAQ (reference sequence). V lost 3 bases, J lost 1 base, and 15 bases lay in between. The CDR3 DNA follows: TGTGCCAGCAGCTTCGTTCGTGACAGGCAGAACACTGAAGCTTTCTTT. This encodes CASSFVRDRQNTEAFF.

The table lists this clone with a few counts. The rearrangement links TRBV28 to TRBJ2-5; the D is unclear. This CDR3 is 15 amino acids long. Trimming removed 1 base from V and 4 bases from J, with 13 bases in between. CDR1 is MDHEN, CDR2 SYDVKM, per germline. CDR3 in amino acids: CASSLSGSPGETQYF. CDR3 DNA sequence: TGTGCCAGCAGTTTATCCGGGTCCCCGGGAGAGACCCAGTACTTC.

This clone was detected many times. The rearrangement links TRBV20-1 to TRBJ2-1, with D uncertain. The CDR3 length is 11 residues. Germline V gene data show CDR1 as DFQATT and CDR2 as SNEGSKA (reference sequence). V was shortened by 0 bases and J by 12 bases, with 9 bases between the two germline ends. DNA of the CDR3: TGCAGTGCTAGAGATCGCATCGGGCAGTTCTTC. Its protein product is CSARDRIGQFF.

The chain links TRBV7-3 to TRBJ2-1, with D possibly being TRBD1 (6 bases). CDR1 is SGHTA and CDR2 is FQGTGA in the germline V gene. Trimming cost V 4 bases and J 0 bases, with 10 bases left between them. This CDR3 comprises 15 residues. The CDR3 DNA is TGTGCCAGCAGCTCCCAAGGGGGCTCCTACAATGAGCAGTTCTTC. This gives the protein CASSSQGGSYNEQFF.

The chain recombines TRBV30 with TRBJ2-1; D gene uncertain. This CDR3 has 13 amino acids. The germline V gene encodes CDR1 GTSNPN and CDR2 SVGIG (reference sequence). Trimming took 7 bases from V and 0 from J, leaving 10 bases between them. The CDR3 sequence is CASTRNSYNEQFF. As DNA, the CDR3 is TGTGCCTCGACCCGGAACTCCTACAATGAGCAGTTCTTC.

This clone was counted once. The chain joins TRBV20-1 to TRBJ1-2; unclear D gene. The V end was cut by 5 bases, the J end by 3 bases, with 7 bases between. The CDR3 is 11 amino acids. Germline CDR1 reads DFQATT; CDR2 reads SNEGSKA (reference sequence). DNA of the CDR3: TGCAGTGCTGGGGTTTACTATGGCTACACCTTC. Residues: CSAGVYYGYTF.

There are a few counts of this clone. J is TRBJ2-2 and V is TRBV18; a possible D gene is TRBD2 (5 bases). This CDR3 spans 17 amino acids. Germline CDR1 reads KGHSH; CDR2 reads LQKENI. V lost 3 bases and J lost 4, with 18 bases in between. Here the CDR3 reads CASSPLGREWATGELFF. In DNA, the CDR3 is TGTGCCAGCTCACCTCTCGGAAGGGAGTGGGCCACCGGGGAGCTGTTTTTT.